These T cell receptor beta chains were read from a single sample in a study of blood T cell repertoires in COVID-19. Here immunoSEQ multiplex PCR was the method, and the copy in TCRdb shows in-frame clones only, minus some. There are about 59,000 clones in the sample; less than 80% occur only once, and about 8.9% lies in the top ten. The source material was peripheral blood. All receptors come from a human donor in a cohort sampled during active COVID-19. CDR3s leave out the opening cysteine and the closing phenylalanine or tryptophan. Each record gives: V gene, CDR3 protein.

V: TRBV9
CDR3: ASSDRAGSTDTQY

V: TRBV6-4
CDR3: ASSDSQGLGYT

V: TRBV29-1
CDR3: SVVEEVRNTGELF

V: TRBV7-9
CDR3: ASSPPRGGSRGEQY

V: TRBV28
CDR3: ASRAGGQNEQF

V: TRBV19
CDR3: ASSVPGQGIIERYT

V: TRBV7-6
CDR3: ASSYQTGSDNEQF

V: TRBV27
CDR3: ASSLSGRGATEAF

V: TRBV4-3
CDR3: ASSQDPSNTEAF

V: TRBV19
CDR3: ASTWEGFNTGELF

V: TRBV25-1
CDR3: ASSETSGRGSTGELF

V: TRBV6-2/TRBV6-3
CDR3: ASSYGVSDEQY

V: TRBV6-5
CDR3: ASSQGAIGPGAQH

V: TRBV27
CDR3: ASSRPRQEQY

V: TRBV6-2/TRBV6-3
CDR3: ASSYVLAKGELF

V: TRBV7-9
CDR3: ASSPRATDTQY

V: TRBV27
CDR3: ASSFRSDRQETQY

V: TRBV7-9
CDR3: ASSSSYTEAF

V: TRBV4-1
CDR3: ASSPRTGGAARTQETQY

V: TRBV5-4
CDR3: ASSPGIAGLQETQY

V: TRBV29-1
CDR3: SVGLLAGGPYEQY

V: TRBV2
CDR3: ASSENRDRLYEQY

V: TRBV15
CDR3: ATSSGTSSYNSPLH

V: TRBV30
CDR3: AWSEGQGFEKLF

V: TRBV19
CDR3: ASREQGNYGYT

V: TRBV7-2
CDR3: ASSYGGTDTQY

V: TRBV7-8
CDR3: ASSTTRTGASSYEQY

V: TRBV28
CDR3: ASSSAALGGIWSGELF

V: TRBV27
CDR3: ASSLRSSPLETQY

V: TRBV2
CDR3: ASSLTGTGTQKLF

V: TRBV9
CDR3: ASSAGSGMSYNEQF

V: TRBV18
CDR3: ASSPRGQGRTDTQY

V: TRBV10-3
CDR3: AISSRQTSVEQY

V: TRBV10-2
CDR3: ASSAGTWRNQPQH

V: TRBV9
CDR3: ASSPPGLAGVKTQY

V: TRBV4-3
CDR3: ASSQAGTGSYEQY

V: TRBV7-2
CDR3: ASSTGTGGRNEQF

V: TRBV4-2
CDR3: ASSPGSTGNYGYT

V: TRBV29-1
CDR3: SVRTGGEQY

V: TRBV11-2
CDR3: ATQGVGAGTQY

V: TRBV18
CDR3: ASSETGRYGYT

V: TRBV5-6
CDR3: ASSLQGDQPQH

V: TRBV7-2
CDR3: ASSLPARQTGGAVDTIY

V: TRBV11-2
CDR3: ASTQQGRGTDTQY

V: TRBV9
CDR3: ASSVGYGTSGYEQY

V: TRBV5-5
CDR3: ASSFPGRAEAF

V: TRBV20-1
CDR3: SASPAGGPILSTGELF

V: TRBV28
CDR3: ASKSSNEQF

V: TRBV2
CDR3: ASTGRGGPISGNTIY

V: TRBV4-2
CDR3: ASSQDLIREKETQY